Sequencing of this TCR beta chain was carried out in a study of circulating CD8 cells and anti-PD-1 response in melanoma. Across the study: Every 2 weeks, patients got 3 mg/kg nivolumab intravenously.

Using about 15 ng of total RNA, TCR libraries were made with the QIAseq Immune Repertoire TCR panel. MiXCR was run by TCRdb on the reads, yielding one entry per CDR3 protein. The sample lists hundreds of distinct CDR3 sequences, under 6% seen once, with 20% to 25% in the top ten. In its sample, this clonotype ranks as large (0.1 to 1%). Germline loops: CDR1 SGHTA, CDR2 FQGNSA. V lost 5 bases and J 5 bases, leaving 6 bases between the germline ends. The CDR3 consists of 11 residues. From live CD3+CD8+TCRalphabeta+ cells, four PD-1 and/or TIGIT subsets were sorted. The J gene is TRBJ2-5, the V gene TRBV7-2, with D hard to call. This receptor was taken from a human donor with melanoma. The material was CD8+ T cells from PBMCs, obtained at baseline or after one month of anti-PD-1 therapy (not recorded which). The CDR3 sequence: CASSPSETQYF. The DNA of the CDR3 is TGTGCCAGCAGCCCCAGTGAGACCCAGTACTTC.